This TCR beta chain was obtained from a study of Graves' ophthalmopathy and Graves' hyperthyroidism. In the study overall: The authors defined stable hyperthyroidism as no ophthalmopathy within 18 months of follow-up.

Study-wide points: A 13-signature model separated ophthalmopathy from stable hyperthyroidism, reaching about 88% sensitivity and less than 82% specificity cross-validated. The authors also found most expanded thyroid clonotypes above 0.001 frequency in blood.

Other autoimmune diseases, uncontrolled infections, pregnancy or lactation led to the exclusion of patients. The germline V gene has CDR1 LNHDA and CDR2 SQIVND (reference sequence). This CDR3 contains 15 residues. Between the trimmed V and J ends, which lost 6 bases and 3 bases, there was a span of 15 bases. This clonotype was detected only once. No antigen is known for it. RNA transcripts yielded amplified TCR beta CDR3 regions. An initial RT-PCR round employing HTBI primers preceded a second-round multiplex PCR. MiXCR, run by TCRdb on the multiplex PCR reads, gives a single entry per CDR3 protein. Found here are around 1,000,000 distinct CDR3 sequences, about 36% of them singletons; the top ten hold approximately 12%.

The sample taken for sequencing was peripheral blood or thyroid tissue (not recorded which). The clonotype comes from an adult man with Graves' hyperthyroidism. The V gene is TRBV19, the J gene TRBJ1-5; tentatively, D is TRBD1 (6 bases). CDR3 in DNA: TGTGCCAGTAGCCCTTGGGCAGGGGACAATCAGCCCCAGCATTTT. Translated, it gives CASSPWAGDNQPQHF.